Shown below are 23 T cell receptor beta chains from a single sample sequenced in a study of shared clonotypes between healthy human individuals. Using immunoSEQ multiplex PCR, the repertoire was profiled, and TCRdb retains in-frame clones only, with some absent. The table shows around 2.1 million clones, with about 94% occurring only once. Sequenced input: naive CD4+ T cells sorted from blood. Subset described: CD45RA+ positively selected. The receptors derive from a man aged 18-30 years in good health.

The chain combines TRBV7-9 with TRBJ2-7; possibly TRBD2 for D (7 bases). The V end lost 2 bases, the J end lost 5 bases, and 10 bases lay between the germline ends. The CDR3 spans 13 residues. CDR1 is SEHNR, CDR2 FQNEAQ, per germline (reference sequence). The CDR3 sequence: CASSLTGGHEQYF. In DNA form, the CDR3 reads TGTGCCAGCAGCTTAACGGGGGGCCACGAGCAGTACTTC.

V and J are TRBV11-2 and TRBJ2-1; a weak D match, TRBD1 (6 bases). V dropped 3 bases and J dropped 7 bases, with 13 bases sitting between them. CDR1 and CDR2 from the germline V gene are SGHAT and FQNNGV. There are 14 residues in the CDR3. The CDR3 region has the DNA TGTGCCAGCAGCTTGGTAGGGGGTGTTAATGAGCAGTTCTTC. This encodes CASSLVGGVNEQFF.

V usage is TRBV6-5 and J usage is TRBJ1-3, with D possibly matching TRBD1 (5 bases). The V gene's germline CDR1 is MNHEY and CDR2 SVGAGI. CDR3 length: 15 residues. The V gene lost 4 bases and the J gene lost 0 bases, with 10 bases spanning the gap. The CDR3 region is CASSSRQSSGNTIYF. As DNA, the CDR3 is TGTGCCAGCAGTTCACGACAGAGCTCTGGAAACACCATATATTTT.

The chain is built from TRBV7-8 and TRBJ1-3, with 11 bases identical to TRBD1. V was clipped by 3 bases and J by 4 bases; unmatched bases: 11. Germline-derived CDR1 and CDR2 are SGHVS and FQNEAQ. The CDR3 runs to 18 residues. The CDR3 protein is CASSFSGLGTGGGNTIYF. The CDR3 DNA follows: TGTGCCAGCAGCTTCAGTGGCCTGGGGACAGGGGGAGGAAACACCATATATTTT.

The J gene is TRBJ1-6, the V gene TRBV7-9, with D possibly TRBD1 on 6 matching bases. Germline-derived CDR1 and CDR2 are SEHNR and FQNEAQ (reference sequence). This CDR3 comprises 17 residues. Trimming removed 1 base at V and 7 bases at J, with 17 bases between. The chain's CDR3 is CASSLEGGRSPNSPLHF. CDR3 sequence (DNA): TGTGCCAGCAGCTTAGAGGGGGGTCGAAGCCCAAATTCACCCCTCCACTTT.

The V gene is TRBV2, the J gene TRBJ1-6; D not resolved. V lost 4 bases and J lost 6, with 10 bases in between. CDR3 size: 14 residues. The V gene's germline CDR1 is SNHLY and CDR2 FYNNEI. CDR3 region: CASSARAINSPLHF. DNA of the CDR3: TGTGCCAGCAGTGCTCGGGCGATTAATTCACCCCTCCACTTT.

Worth noting for this clone: The same CDR3 is also encoded by other DNA sequences in this sample. The V call is TRBV6-5, the J call TRBJ1-5; D might be TRBD1 (6 bases). Deletions cut 5 bases from V and 1 base from J, with 12 bases between. The germline CDR1 and CDR2 sequences are MNHEY and SVGAGI. The CDR3 is 15 amino acids. The chain's CDR3 is CASSRGGASNQPQHF. Here the CDR3 DNA reads TGTGCCAGCAGTCGCGGGGGGGCGAGCAATCAGCCCCAGCATTTT.

This rearrangement joins TRBV10-3 to TRBJ1-2, with D tentatively TRBD1 (6 bases). The CDR3 length is 14 residues. Germline V lookup: CDR1 ENHRY, CDR2 SYGVKD. Trimming pared 6 bases from V and 5 bases from J, leaving 16 bases between. The CDR3 DNA follows: TGTGCCATCAGCAAGGACAGTGGCAAGTATGGCTACACCTTC. This encodes CAISKDSGKYGYTF.

This chain links TRBV18 with TRBJ1-3; D gene unclear. Trimming took off 3 bases at V and 0 bases at J, with 21 bases between the two ends. Germline lookup yields CDR1 KGHSH and CDR2 LQKENI. The CDR3 extends over 19 amino acids. The CDR3 DNA reads TGTGCCAGCTCACCCTACCAAACAGCGGACCGCAGCTCTGGAAACACCATATATTTT. Translation: CASSPYQTADRSSGNTIYF.

The chain carries TRBV4-1 and TRBJ2-6; D is uncertain. CDR1 is MGHRA and CDR2 is YSYEKL in the germline V gene. V lost 0 bases, J lost 0 bases, and 12 bases lay in between. The CDR3 covers 18 residues. CDR3 amino acids: CASSQEIGLSSGANVLTF. CDR3 in DNA: TGCGCCAGCAGCCAAGAAATAGGCCTTAGCTCTGGGGCCAACGTCCTGACTTTC.

The chain is built from TRBV9 and TRBJ2-5; a possible D gene is TRBD2 (6 bases). Germline V CDR1 and CDR2: SGDLS, YYNGEE. This CDR3 has 15 amino acids. Between the trimmed V and J ends, which lost 0 bases and 0 bases, there was a span of 9 bases. CDR3 amino acids: CASSVAWGDQETQYF. The CDR3 DNA sequence: TGTGCCAGCAGCGTAGCTTGGGGGGACCAAGAGACCCAGTACTTC.

This clone came up once. This chain uses TRBV4-2 with TRBJ2-3, with a possible D match to TRBD1 (5 bases). Germline lookup yields CDR1 LGHNA and CDR2 YNFKEQ. The V end was cut by 0 bases, the J end by 6 bases, with 13 bases between. The CDR3 is 15 amino acids. CDR3 residues: CASSQDPAGRDTQYF. The CDR3 nucleotides are TGTGCCAGCAGCCAAGACCCCGCAGGGCGGGATACGCAGTATTTT.

The CDR3 DNA follows: TGTGCCAGCAGCGTAGGAGCCGACAGGTGGAACACTGAAGCTTTCTTT. As protein: CASSVGADRWNTEAFF. The chain is built from TRBV9 and TRBJ1-1, with D possibly matching TRBD1 (6 bases). The CDR3 has 16 amino acids. Germline V gene lookup returns CDR1 SGDLS and CDR2 YYNGEE. V shed 0 bases and J shed 1 base, with 13 bases lying between them.

The V call is TRBV28, the J call TRBJ1-2; possibly TRBD1 for D (5 bases). Trimming stripped 6 bases from V and 6 bases from J, with 14 bases between. CDR1 and CDR2 from the germline V gene are MDHEN and SYDVKM. This CDR3 region has 13 residues. The CDR3 nucleotides read TGTGCCAGCAGCTTAGGCGACAGAAATGGCTACACCTTC. This encodes CASSLGDRNGYTF.

The chain uses TRBV27 and TRBJ2-7, with a weak D call TRBD1 (6 bases). Trimming took off 5 bases at V and 1 base at J, with 15 bases between the two ends. Germline CDR1 and CDR2: MNHEY and SMNVEV (reference sequence). This CDR3 has 15 amino acids. The CDR3 sequence is CASSQAGVASYEQYF. In DNA form, the CDR3 reads TGTGCCAGCAGTCAGGCAGGGGTAGCATCCTACGAGCAGTACTTC.

This chain connects TRBV6-6 to TRBJ1-1, with TRBD1 identical over 7 bases. V shed 6 bases, J shed 4 bases, and the junction held 8 bases outside the gene matches. The V gene's germline CDR1 is MNHNY and CDR2 SVGAGI (reference sequence). The CDR3 contains 14 residues. The CDR3 loop reads CASRNSQGGTEAFF. For the CDR3, the DNA is TGTGCCAGCAGAAACAGTCAGGGGGGCACTGAAGCTTTCTTT.

This clone was counted a few times. The rearrangement links TRBV19 to TRBJ2-7; 7 nucleotides line up with TRBD1. J was trimmed by 7 bases and V by 3 bases; bases with no gene match: 15. This CDR3 has 16 residues. Looked up from germline, CDR1 is LNHDA and CDR2 is SQIVND (reference sequence). CDR3 loop: CASSISPRTGPGEQYF. CDR3 nucleotides: TGTGCCAGTAGTATTTCCCCCAGGACAGGCCCCGGGGAGCAGTACTTC. Based on the CDR3 plus reference TRBV19 and TRBJ2-7, the full variable domain is DGGITQSPKYLFRKEGQNVTLSCEQNLNHDAMYWYRQDPGQGLRLIYYSQIVNDFQKGDIAEGYSVSREKKESFPLTVTSAQKNPTAFYLCASSISPRTGPGEQYFGPGTRLTVT.

Notes on this clone: The sample contains more than one DNA sequence encoding this CDR3. This sequence joins TRBV6-5 and TRBJ1-1, with D hard to call. Deletions cut 2 bases from V and 0 bases from J, with 7 bases between. The CDR3 covers 14 residues. From germline, CDR1 is MNHEY and CDR2 SVGAGI. The CDR3 sequence: CASSYEGMNTEAFF. Here the CDR3 DNA reads TGTGCCAGCAGTTACGAGGGCATGAACACTGAAGCTTTCTTT.

The V call is TRBV29-1, the J call TRBJ1-2; D unresolved. V shed 4 bases and J shed 7 bases, with 13 bases lying between them. Germline V gene lookup returns CDR1 SQVTM and CDR2 ANQGSEA. This CDR3 is 12 amino acids long. CDR3 bases: TGCAGCGTTGCGGAGGAAGTTGCTGGCTACACCTTC. Translating gives CSVAEEVAGYTF.

This clone has a single count. The V and J genes are TRBV7-9 and TRBJ2-7; D is ambiguous. From germline, CDR1 is SEHNR and CDR2 FQNEAQ (reference sequence). The CDR3 is made up of 13 amino acids. V was pared by 6 bases and J by 0 bases, with 9 bases between. CDR3 protein: CASSGYNSYEQYF. The CDR3 coding sequence is TGTGCCAGCAGTGGGTACAACTCCTACGAGCAGTACTTC.

The genes are TRBV5-4 and TRBJ2-1; D is possibly TRBD1 or TRBD2 (5 bases each). V gave up 2 bases and J gave up 8 bases, with 14 bases separating them. Germline CDR1 SGHNT, CDR2 YYREEE (reference sequence). The CDR3 covers 14 residues. The CDR3 region is CASSLSGTSDEQFF. In DNA form, the CDR3 reads TGTGCCAGCAGCTTATCCGGGACCTCGGATGAGCAGTTCTTC.

This chain uses TRBV6-1 with TRBJ1-6, with 8 positions matching TRBD1. This CDR3 is built from 15 residues. CDR1 is MNHNS and CDR2 is SASEGT in the germline V gene. The junction had 8 bases not matched to a gene; V was cut back by 6 bases and J by 7 bases. CDR3 sequence reads: CASRAGQGGNSPLHF. The CDR3 bases are TGTGCCAGCAGAGCCGGACAGGGAGGAAATTCACCCCTCCACTTT.

Written as DNA, the CDR3 is TGTGCCAGCAGTCGGCCGTCGACAGGCACTGAAGCTTTCTTT. Encoded protein: CASSRPSTGTEAFF. The chain carries TRBV6-5 and TRBJ1-1; possible D gene TRBD1, 6 bases. Trimming removed 5 bases at V and 4 bases at J, with 14 bases between. Germline values: CDR1 MNHEY, CDR2 SVGAGI. The CDR3 loop spans 14 amino acids.